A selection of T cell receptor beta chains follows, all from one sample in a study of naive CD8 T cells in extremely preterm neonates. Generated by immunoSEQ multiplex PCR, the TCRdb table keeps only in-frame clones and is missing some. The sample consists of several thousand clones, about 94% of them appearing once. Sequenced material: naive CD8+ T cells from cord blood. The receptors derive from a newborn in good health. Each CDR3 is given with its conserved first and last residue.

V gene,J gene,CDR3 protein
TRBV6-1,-,CASSSSASSYEQYF
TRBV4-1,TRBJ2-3,CASSQRHAEGTDTQYF
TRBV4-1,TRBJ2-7,CASSPGQGIEQYF
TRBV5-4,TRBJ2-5,CASSLGGGLARDQETQYF
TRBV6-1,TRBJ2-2,CASRDSDTGELFF
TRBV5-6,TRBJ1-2,CASSPGTGGYGYTF
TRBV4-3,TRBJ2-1,CASSHGTSDEQFF
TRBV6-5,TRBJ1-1,CASSYGEGGNTEAFF
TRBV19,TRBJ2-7,CASSSASGNEQYF
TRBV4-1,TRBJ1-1,CASSLITGDTEAFF
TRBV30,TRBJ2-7,CALEDYEQYF
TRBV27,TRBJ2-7,CASRQGGPTYEQYF
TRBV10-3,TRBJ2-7,CAISETSGGSYEQYF
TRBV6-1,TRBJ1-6,CASSGTGGRSPLHF
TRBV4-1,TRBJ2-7,CASSQDALSWDRGGEQYF
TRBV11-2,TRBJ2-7,CASSLEVAGAYEQYF
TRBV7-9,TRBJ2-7,CASSPSGSGEQYF
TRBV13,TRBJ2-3,CASSLRVWGTDTQYF
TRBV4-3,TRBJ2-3,CASSPSLAGERTDTQYF
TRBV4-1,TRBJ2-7,CASSQETGGDAYEQYF
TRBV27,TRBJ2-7,CASSLGTSGRTYEQYF
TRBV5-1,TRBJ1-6,CASSPRDRGSPLHF
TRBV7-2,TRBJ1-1,CASSPWTGNTEAFF
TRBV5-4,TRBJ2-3,CASSLTSGRSDTQYF
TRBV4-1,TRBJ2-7,CASSQDSSYEQYF
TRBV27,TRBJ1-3,CASSLFSSPGVEGNTIYF
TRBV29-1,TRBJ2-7,CSVEDAGAYEQYF
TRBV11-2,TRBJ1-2,CASSLDYNYGYTF
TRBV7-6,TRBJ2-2,CASSLNGRWTGELFF
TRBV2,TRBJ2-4,CASIIGLAKNIQYF
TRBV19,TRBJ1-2,CASSATVNYGYTF
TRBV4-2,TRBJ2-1,CASSQKGSYEQFF
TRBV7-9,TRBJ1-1,CASSSGGTEAFF
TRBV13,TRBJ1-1,CASSLVGGEAFF
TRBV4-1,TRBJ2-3,CASSQLPQATSTDTQYF
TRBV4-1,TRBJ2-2,CASSQGQGGELFF
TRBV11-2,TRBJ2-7,CASSLELAGGGTYEQYF
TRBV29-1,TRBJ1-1,CSVEDGQNTEAFF
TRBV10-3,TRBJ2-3,CAISESSVSSTDTQYF
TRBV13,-,CASSSSGLADSSYEQYF
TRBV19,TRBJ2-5,CASSLTRDTLYQETQYF
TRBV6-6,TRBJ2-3,CATSTSGNGDTQYF
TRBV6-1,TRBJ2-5,CASSEGVGRAPETQYF
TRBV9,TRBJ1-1,CASSVAPQGGGFF
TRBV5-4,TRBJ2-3,CASRILTSYPDTQYF
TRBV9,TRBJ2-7,CASSVGGSGYEQYF
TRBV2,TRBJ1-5,CASSEVVLTKYSNQPQHF